The T cell receptor beta chain under discussion was sequenced for a study of Graves' ophthalmopathy and Graves' hyperthyroidism. About the research overall: At the time of initial diagnosis and before any treatment, peripheral blood was collected.

Amplification from RNA transcripts yielded the TCR beta CDR3 regions. RT-PCR in the first round used HTBI primers; a second-round multiplex PCR followed. One entry per CDR3 protein, called by TCRdb with MiXCR from the multiplex PCR reads. The table records hundreds of thousands of distinct CDR3 sequences, roughly 21% of them present only once. Exclusion criteria comprised other autoimmune diseases, uncontrolled infections, pregnancy or lactation in patients. This sequence was found in a woman aged 18-29 years with stable Graves' hyperthyroidism. The sequenced material came from peripheral blood.

The CDR3 region is CATSDPTGVGIETQYF. The CDR3 coding sequence is TGTGCCACCAGTGACCCAACCGGGGTGGGTATAGAGACCCAGTACTTC. The chain joins TRBV24-1 to TRBJ2-5, with D possibly being TRBD2 (5 bases). The CDR3 is 16 amino acids. V was cut by 4 bases and J by 4 bases, with 18 bases left in between. Germline V gene data show CDR1 as KGHDR and CDR2 as SFDVKD.